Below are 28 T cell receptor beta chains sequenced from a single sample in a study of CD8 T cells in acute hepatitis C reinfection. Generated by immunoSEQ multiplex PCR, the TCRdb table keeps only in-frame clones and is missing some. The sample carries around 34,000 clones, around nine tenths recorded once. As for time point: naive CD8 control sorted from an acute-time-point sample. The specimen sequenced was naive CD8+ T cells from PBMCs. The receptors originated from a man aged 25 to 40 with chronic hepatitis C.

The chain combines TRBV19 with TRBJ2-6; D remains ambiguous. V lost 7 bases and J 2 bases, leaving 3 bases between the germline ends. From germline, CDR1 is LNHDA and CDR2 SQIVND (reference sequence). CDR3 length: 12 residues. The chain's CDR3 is CASTAGANVLTF. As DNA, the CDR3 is TGTGCCAGTACTGCTGGGGCCAACGTCCTGACTTTC.

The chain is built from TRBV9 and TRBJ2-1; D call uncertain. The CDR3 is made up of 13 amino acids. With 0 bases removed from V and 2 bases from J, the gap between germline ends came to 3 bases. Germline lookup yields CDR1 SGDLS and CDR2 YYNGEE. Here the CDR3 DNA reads TGTGCCAGCAGCGTAGGGGCCTACAATGAGCAGTTCTTC. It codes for CASSVGAYNEQFF.

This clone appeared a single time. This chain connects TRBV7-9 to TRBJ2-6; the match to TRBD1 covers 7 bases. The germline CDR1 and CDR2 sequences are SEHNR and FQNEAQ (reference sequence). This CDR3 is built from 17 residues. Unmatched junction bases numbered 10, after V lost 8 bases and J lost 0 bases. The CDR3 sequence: CASALQGLSSGANVLTF. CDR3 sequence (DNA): TGTGCCAGCGCCCTACAGGGGCTAAGCTCTGGGGCCAACGTCCTGACTTTC.

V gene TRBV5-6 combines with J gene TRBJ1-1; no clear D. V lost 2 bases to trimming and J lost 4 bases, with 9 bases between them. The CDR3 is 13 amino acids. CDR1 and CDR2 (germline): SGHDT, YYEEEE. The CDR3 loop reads CASSFGLGTEAFF. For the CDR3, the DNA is TGTGCCAGCAGCTTTGGGCTTGGCACTGAAGCTTTCTTT. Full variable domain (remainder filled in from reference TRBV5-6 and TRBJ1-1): DAGVTQSPTHLIKTRGQQVTLRCSPKSGHDTVSWYQQALGQGPQFIFQYYEEEERQRGNFPDRFSGHQFPNYSSELNVNALLLGDSALYLCASSFGLGTEAFFGQGTRLTVV.

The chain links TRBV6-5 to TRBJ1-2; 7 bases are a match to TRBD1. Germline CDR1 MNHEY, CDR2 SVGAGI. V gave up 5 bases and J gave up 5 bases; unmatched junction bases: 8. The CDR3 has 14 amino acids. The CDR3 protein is CASSTPDRSYGYTF. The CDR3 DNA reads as TGTGCCAGCAGTACCCCGGACAGGAGTTATGGCTACACCTTC.

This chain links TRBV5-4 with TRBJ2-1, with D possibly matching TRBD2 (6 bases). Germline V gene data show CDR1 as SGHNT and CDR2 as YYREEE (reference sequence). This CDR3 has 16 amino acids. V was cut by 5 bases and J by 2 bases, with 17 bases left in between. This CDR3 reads CASSPSAGRAYNEQFF. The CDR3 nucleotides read TGTGCCAGCAGTCCCTCAGCGGGCAGGGCCTACAATGAGCAGTTCTTC.

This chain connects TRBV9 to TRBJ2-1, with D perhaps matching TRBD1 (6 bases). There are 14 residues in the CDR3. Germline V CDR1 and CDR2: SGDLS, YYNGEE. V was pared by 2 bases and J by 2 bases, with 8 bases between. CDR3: CASSVGTPYNEQFF. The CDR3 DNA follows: TGTGCCAGCAGCGTCGGGACACCCTACAATGAGCAGTTCTTC.

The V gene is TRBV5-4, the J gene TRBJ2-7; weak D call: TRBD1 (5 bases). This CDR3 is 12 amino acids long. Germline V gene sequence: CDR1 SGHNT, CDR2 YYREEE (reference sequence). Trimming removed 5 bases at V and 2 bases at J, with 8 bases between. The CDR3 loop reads CASSDSTYEQYF. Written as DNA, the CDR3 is TGTGCCAGCAGTGACAGCACCTACGAGCAGTACTTC. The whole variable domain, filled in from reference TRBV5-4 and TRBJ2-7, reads ETGVTQSPTHLIKTRGQQVTLRCSSQSGHNTVSWYQQALGQGPQFIFQYYREEENGRGNFPPRFSGLQFPNYSSELNVNALELDDSALYLCASSDSTYEQYFGPGTRLTVT.

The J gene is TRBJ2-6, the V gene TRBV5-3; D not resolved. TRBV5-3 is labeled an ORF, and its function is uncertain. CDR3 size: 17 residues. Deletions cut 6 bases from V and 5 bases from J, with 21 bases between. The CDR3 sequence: CARIATGEQSRANVLTF. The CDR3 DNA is TGTGCCAGAATCGCAACTGGTGAACAAAGTCGGGCCAACGTCCTGACTTTC.

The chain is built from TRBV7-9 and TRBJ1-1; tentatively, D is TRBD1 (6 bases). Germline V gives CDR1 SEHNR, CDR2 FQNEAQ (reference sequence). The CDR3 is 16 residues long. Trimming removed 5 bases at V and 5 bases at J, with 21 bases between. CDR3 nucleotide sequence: TGTGCCAGCAGCATACCCTCTGGGGGGGGCAGTACTGAAGCTTTCTTT. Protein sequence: CASSIPSGGGSTEAFF. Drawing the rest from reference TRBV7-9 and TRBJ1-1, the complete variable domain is DTGVSQNPRHKITKRGQNVTFRCDPISEHNRLYWYRQTLGQGPEFLTYFQNEAQLEKSRLLSDRFSAERPKGSFSTLEIQRTEQGDSAMYLCASSIPSGGGSTEAFFGQGTRLTVV.

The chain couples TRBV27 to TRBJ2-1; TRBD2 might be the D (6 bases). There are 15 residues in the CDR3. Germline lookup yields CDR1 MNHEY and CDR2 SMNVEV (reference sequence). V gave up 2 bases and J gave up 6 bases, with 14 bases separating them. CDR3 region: CASSLLSGEINEQFF. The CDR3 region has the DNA TGTGCCAGCAGTTTACTTAGCGGAGAGATCAATGAGCAGTTCTTC.

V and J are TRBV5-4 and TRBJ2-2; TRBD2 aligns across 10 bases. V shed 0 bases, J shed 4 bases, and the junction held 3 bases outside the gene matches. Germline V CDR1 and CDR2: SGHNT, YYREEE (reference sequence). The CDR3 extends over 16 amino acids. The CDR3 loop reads CASSLGVAGGTGELFF. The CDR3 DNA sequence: TGTGCCAGCAGCTTGGGAGTAGCGGGGGGCACCGGGGAGCTGTTTTTT.

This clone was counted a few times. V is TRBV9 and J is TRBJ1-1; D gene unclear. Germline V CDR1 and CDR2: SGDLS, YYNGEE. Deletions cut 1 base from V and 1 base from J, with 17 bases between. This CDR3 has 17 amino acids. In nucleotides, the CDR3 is TGTGCCAGCAGCGTAAATGTCAAGGAGGAAGAGAACACTGAAGCTTTCTTT. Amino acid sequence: CASSVNVKEEENTEAFF.

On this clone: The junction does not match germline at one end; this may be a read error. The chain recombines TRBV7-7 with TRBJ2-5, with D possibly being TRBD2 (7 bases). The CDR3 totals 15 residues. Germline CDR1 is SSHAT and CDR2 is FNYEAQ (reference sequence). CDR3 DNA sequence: TGTGCTAGCAGCTTAGCGGGCAACAGGGAAGAGACCCAGTACTTC. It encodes CASSLAGNREETQYF.

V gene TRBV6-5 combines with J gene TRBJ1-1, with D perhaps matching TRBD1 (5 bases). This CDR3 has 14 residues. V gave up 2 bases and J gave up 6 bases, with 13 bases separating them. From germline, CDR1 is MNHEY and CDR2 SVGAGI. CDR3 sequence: CASSYRTTEPEAFF. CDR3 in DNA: TGTGCCAGCAGTTACCGCACGACAGAGCCTGAAGCTTTCTTT.

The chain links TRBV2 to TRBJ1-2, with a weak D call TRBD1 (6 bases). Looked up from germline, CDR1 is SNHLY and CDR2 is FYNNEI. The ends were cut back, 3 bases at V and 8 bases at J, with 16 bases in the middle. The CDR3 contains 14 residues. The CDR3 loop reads CASSEGRGIWGYTF. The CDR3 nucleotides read TGTGCCAGCAGTGAGGGCAGGGGAATTTGGGGCTACACCTTC.

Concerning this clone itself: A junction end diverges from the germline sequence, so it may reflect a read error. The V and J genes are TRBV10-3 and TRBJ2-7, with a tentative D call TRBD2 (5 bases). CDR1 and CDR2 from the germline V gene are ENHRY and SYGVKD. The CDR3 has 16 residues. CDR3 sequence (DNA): TGTGCCACCAGTGAAAAATGGTCGGGGAGCTCCTACGAGCAGTACTTC. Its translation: CATSEKWSGSSYEQYF.

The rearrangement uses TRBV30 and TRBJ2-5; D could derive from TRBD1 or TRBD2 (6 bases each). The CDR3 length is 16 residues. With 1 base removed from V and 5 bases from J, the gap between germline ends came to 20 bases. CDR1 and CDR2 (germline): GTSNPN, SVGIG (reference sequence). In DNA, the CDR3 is TGTGCCTGGAGTGCTCGGGGGCCCCACATCCAGGAGACCCAGTACTTC. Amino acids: CAWSARGPHIQETQYF.

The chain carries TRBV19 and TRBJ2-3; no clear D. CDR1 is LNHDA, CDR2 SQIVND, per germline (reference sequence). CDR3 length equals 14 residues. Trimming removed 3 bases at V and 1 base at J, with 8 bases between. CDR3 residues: CASSIPGRTDTQYF. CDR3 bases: TGTGCCAGTAGTATCCCAGGCCGCACAGATACGCAGTATTTT.

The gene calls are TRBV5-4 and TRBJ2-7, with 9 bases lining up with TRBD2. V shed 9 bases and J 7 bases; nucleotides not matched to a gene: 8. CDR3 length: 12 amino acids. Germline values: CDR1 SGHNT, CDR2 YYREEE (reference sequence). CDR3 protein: CATSGLATEQYF. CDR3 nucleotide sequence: TGTGCCACCAGTGGACTAGCGACTGAGCAGTACTTC.

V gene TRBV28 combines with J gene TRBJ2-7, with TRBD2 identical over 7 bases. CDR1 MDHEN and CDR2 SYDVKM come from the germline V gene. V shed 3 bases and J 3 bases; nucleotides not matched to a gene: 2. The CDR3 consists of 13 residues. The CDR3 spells CASSFAGDYEQYF. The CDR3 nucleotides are TGTGCCAGCAGTTTCGCGGGAGACTACGAGCAGTACTTC. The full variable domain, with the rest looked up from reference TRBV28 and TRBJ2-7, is DVKVTQSSRYLVKRTGEKVFLECVQDMDHENMFWYRQDPGLGLRLIYFSYDVKMKEKGDIPEGYSVSREKKERFSLILESASTNQTSMYLCASSFAGDYEQYFGPGTRLTVT.

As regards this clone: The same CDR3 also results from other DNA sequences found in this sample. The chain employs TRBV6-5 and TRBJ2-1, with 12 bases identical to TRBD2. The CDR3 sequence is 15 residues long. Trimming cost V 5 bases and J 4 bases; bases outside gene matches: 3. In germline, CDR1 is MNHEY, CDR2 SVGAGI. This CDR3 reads CASSRLAGEYNEQFF. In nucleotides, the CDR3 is TGTGCCAGCAGTCGACTAGCGGGGGAATACAATGAGCAGTTCTTC.

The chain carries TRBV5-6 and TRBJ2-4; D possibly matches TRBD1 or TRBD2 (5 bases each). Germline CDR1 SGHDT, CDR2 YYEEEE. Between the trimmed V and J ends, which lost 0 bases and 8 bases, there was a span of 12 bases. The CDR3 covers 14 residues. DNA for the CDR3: TGTGCCAGCAGCTTGGACCGGGGACGGGACATTCAGTACTTC. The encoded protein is CASSLDRGRDIQYF.

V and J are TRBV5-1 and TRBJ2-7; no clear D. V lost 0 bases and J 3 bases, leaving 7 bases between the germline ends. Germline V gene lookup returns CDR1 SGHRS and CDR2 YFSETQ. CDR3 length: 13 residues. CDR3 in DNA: TGCGCCAGCAGCTTGGAAGGGTACTACGAGCAGTACTTC. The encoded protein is CASSLEGYYEQYF.

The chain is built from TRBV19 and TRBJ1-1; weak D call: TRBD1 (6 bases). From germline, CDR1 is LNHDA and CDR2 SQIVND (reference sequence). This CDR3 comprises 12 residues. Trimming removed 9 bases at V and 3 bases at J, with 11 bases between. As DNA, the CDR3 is TGTGCCAGCGGCAGGGGTTACACTGAAGCTTTCTTT. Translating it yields CASGRGYTEAFF. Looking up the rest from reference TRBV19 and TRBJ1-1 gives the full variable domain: DGGITQSPKYLFRKEGQNVTLSCEQNLNHDAMYWYRQDPGQGLRLIYYSQIVNDFQKGDIAEGYSVSREKKESFPLTVTSAQKNPTAFYLCASGRGYTEAFFGQGTRLTVV.

DNA of the CDR3: TGTGCCAGCAGTCTGGGACAGGGGAGTACTGAAGCTTTCTTT. Protein product: CASSLGQGSTEAFF. This chain connects TRBV9 to TRBJ1-1; 10 positions match TRBD1. The J segment lost 5 bases and the V segment lost 5 bases, leaving 6 bases of the junction unmatched. The CDR3 extends over 14 amino acids. The germline V gene has CDR1 SGDLS and CDR2 YYNGEE.

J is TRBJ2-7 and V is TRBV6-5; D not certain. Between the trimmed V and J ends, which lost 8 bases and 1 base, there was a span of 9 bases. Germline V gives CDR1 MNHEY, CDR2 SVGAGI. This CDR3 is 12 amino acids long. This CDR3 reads CASVGPSYEQYF. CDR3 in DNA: TGTGCCAGCGTCGGCCCGTCCTACGAGCAGTACTTC.

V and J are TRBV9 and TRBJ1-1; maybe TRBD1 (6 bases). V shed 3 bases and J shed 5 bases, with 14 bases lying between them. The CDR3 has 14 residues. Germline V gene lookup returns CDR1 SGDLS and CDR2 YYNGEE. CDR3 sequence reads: CASSATGKGTEAFF. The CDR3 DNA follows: TGTGCCAGCAGCGCCACAGGGAAGGGGACTGAAGCTTTCTTT. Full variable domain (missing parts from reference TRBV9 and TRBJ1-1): DSGVTQTPKHLITATGQRVTLRCSPRSGDLSVYWYQQSLDQGLQFLIQYYNGEERAKGNILERFSAQQFPDLHSELNLSSLELGDSALYFCASSATGKGTEAFFGQGTRLTVV.